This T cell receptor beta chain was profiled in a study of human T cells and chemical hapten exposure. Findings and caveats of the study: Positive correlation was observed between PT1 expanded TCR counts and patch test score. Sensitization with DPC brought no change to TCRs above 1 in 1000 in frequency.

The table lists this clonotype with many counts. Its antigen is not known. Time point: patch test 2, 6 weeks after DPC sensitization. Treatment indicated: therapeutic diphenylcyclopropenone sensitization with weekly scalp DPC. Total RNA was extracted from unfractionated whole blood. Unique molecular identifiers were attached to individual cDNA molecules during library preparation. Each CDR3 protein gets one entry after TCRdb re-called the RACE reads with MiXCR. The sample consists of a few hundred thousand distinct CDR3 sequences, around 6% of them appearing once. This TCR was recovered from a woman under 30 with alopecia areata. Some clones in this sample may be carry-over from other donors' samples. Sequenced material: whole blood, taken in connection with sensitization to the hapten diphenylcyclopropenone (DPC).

CDR3 in DNA: TGTGCCAGCAATAGGGGCGGGGGGTACCAAGAGACCCAGTACTTC. Protein product: CASNRGGGYQETQYF. The rearrangement links TRBV9 to TRBJ2-5, with TRBD2 matching over 8 bases. The CDR3 sequence is 15 residues long. The trim removed 6 bases at V and 0 bases at J, leaving 7 bases unmatched. CDR1 and CDR2 (germline): SGDLS, YYNGEE.